This is a list of T cell receptor beta chains from one sample in a study of T cell changes during pregnancy in multiple sclerosis. The method was immunoSEQ multiplex PCR; TCRdb's version includes in-frame clones alone and lacks a portion of them. The sample includes tens of thousands of clones, 92% seen only once; the top ten take 0.52%. The specimen comprised CD4+ T cells from peripheral blood mononuclear cells, sampled in the third trimester of pregnancy. These receptors were collected from a female donor with multiple sclerosis, enrolled in a pregnancy study. Both conserved end residues are part of each CDR3. D genes are given only for firm matches. Only some rows state a clone size, as once, few, many or a class for expanded clones.

TRBJ2-1 TRBV11-3 TRBD2 . TGTGCCAGCAGCCCCGGGGGCGGACTAGCGGACTACAATGAGCAGTTCTTC CASSPGGGLADYNEQFF
TRBJ2-3 TRBV5-6 . . TGTGCCAGCAGCTTCAGCGAGTCCAATACGCAGTATTTT CASSFSESNTQYF
TRBJ2-7 TRBV11-3 TRBD1 . TGTGCCAGCAGCTCCCACAGGGGGATCTACGAGCAGTACTTC CASSSHRGIYEQYF
TRBJ2-3 TRBV27 TRBD2 . TGTGCCAGCAGTCGACGGACTAGCGGGAGTGGGGATACGCAGTATTTT CASSRRTSGSGDTQYF
TRBJ1-3 TRBV29-1 . . TGCAGCGTTGGGGGGGGAGTCTCTGGAAACACCATATATTTT CSVGGGVSGNTIYF
TRBJ2-3 TRBV7-6 . . TGTGCCAGCAGCTTCCAGGGCCCAGATACGCAGTATTTT CASSFQGPDTQYF
TRBJ2-7 TRBV28 TRBD2 once TGTGCCAGCAGGACTAGCGGGACCATCGGCGAGCAGTACTTC CASRTSGTIGEQYF
TRBJ2-2 TRBV28 TRBD1 . TGTGCCAGCAGTTTGGACAGGGGAGATACCGGGGAGCTGTTTTTT CASSLDRGDTGELFF
TRBJ2-1 TRBV19 TRBD2 . TGTGCCAGTACCGATCCCGGGGGGGGGCCGTTTAATGAGCAGTTCTTC CASTDPGGGPFNEQFF
TRBJ2-2 TRBV30 . . TGTGCCTGGAGTGTACTAAACACCGGGGAGCTGTTTTTT CAWSVLNTGELFF
TRBJ2-3 TRBV6-4 . . TGTGCCAGCAGTGATGGGGGCTCAGATACGCAGTATTTT CASSDGGSDTQYF